The 7 T cell receptor beta chains listed next were all sequenced from one sample in a study of identifying expanded T cells in peripheral blood (dated by TCRdb to the late 2010s). Library preparation was by the immunoSEQ multiplex PCR assay. Imported from immuneACCESS, the table was reduced by TCRdb to in-frame sequences with V and J called. These copies leave out some clones; in studies compared against another copy, an unresolved V gene accounts for under half, and the cause of the remainder is not known. The sample contains approximately 130,000 clones, approximately 80% of them found a single time. The ten biggest clones cover 2.5% to 4% of the sample. Sequencing was performed on blood. The receptors originated from a person aged 18 to 75 in good health.

The CDR3 spells CASRPGTAGNTIYF. In DNA form, the CDR3 reads TGTGCCAGCAGACCCGGGACGGCTGGAAACACCATATATTTT. This chain joins TRBV7-9 and TRBJ1-3, with TRBD1 as a possible D gene (5 bases). Germline CDR1 and CDR2: SEHNR and FQNEAQ (reference sequence). The CDR3 has 14 residues. V shed 6 bases and J shed 2 bases, with 11 bases lying between them.

The V and J genes are TRBV5-5 and TRBJ1-2; D unclear. Germline V gene sequence: CDR1 SGHKS, CDR2 YYEKEE (reference sequence). Trimming cost V 4 bases and J 2 bases, with 12 bases left between them. The CDR3 consists of 14 residues. This CDR3 reads CASSGMGRNYGYTF. The CDR3 DNA follows: TGTGCCAGCAGCGGTATGGGAAGGAACTATGGCTACACCTTC. Looking up the rest from reference TRBV5-5 and TRBJ1-2 gives the full variable domain: DAGVTQSPTHLIKTRGQQVTLRCSPISGHKSVSWYQQVLGQGPQFIFQYYEKEERGRGNFPDRFSARQFPNYSSELNVNALLLGDSALYLCASSGMGRNYGYTFGSGTRLTVV.

This clone was detected many times. The chain uses TRBV29-1 and TRBJ1-2; D is undetermined. The CDR3 runs 12 residues. V lost 6 bases and J 6 bases, leaving 14 bases between the germline ends. CDR1 is SQVTM, CDR2 ANQGSEA, per germline. CDR3 coding DNA: TGCAGCGTCCGGGGTTTGGTTGATGGCTACACCTTC. It specifies CSVRGLVDGYTF.

The chain carries TRBV13 and TRBJ2-5; 7 bases map to TRBD1. The J call may be wrong; the DNA end is better matched by TRBJ2-7. Germline CDR1 and CDR2: PRHDT and FYEKMQ (reference sequence). The CDR3 has 15 amino acids. This CDR3 is CASSFRGQMLYEQYF. CDR3 coding DNA: TGTGCCAGCAGCTTTAGGGGACAGATGCTGTACGAGCAGTACTTC.

This chain joins TRBV6-5 and TRBJ1-6; TRBD1 might be the D (5 bases). With 0 bases removed from V and 8 bases from J, the gap between germline ends came to 11 bases. This CDR3 has 15 residues. Per the germline V gene, CDR1 is MNHEY and CDR2 is SVGAGI. CDR3 nucleotide sequence: TGTGCCAGCAGTTACTCGGGGACCTTCCATTCACCCCTCCACTTT. It codes for CASSYSGTFHSPLHF.

The chain recombines TRBV7-2 with TRBJ2-1; tentatively, D is TRBD1 (5 bases). Germline values: CDR1 SGHTA, CDR2 FQGNSA. V was trimmed by 4 bases and J by 0 bases, leaving 13 bases between them. This CDR3 has 16 residues. Here the CDR3 reads CASSYRNFYSYNEQFF. In DNA, the CDR3 is TGTGCCAGCAGCTACAGGAATTTTTACTCCTACAATGAGCAGTTCTTC.

The chain couples TRBV5-1 to TRBJ1-6; D gene uncertain. The V gene's germline CDR1 is SGHRS and CDR2 YFSETQ. Trimming cost V 2 bases and J 7 bases, with 7 bases left between them. This CDR3 is 13 amino acids long. The CDR3 DNA reads TGCGCCAGCAGCTTCGGAGGAAATTCACCCCTCCACTTT. Amino acids: CASSFGGNSPLHF.